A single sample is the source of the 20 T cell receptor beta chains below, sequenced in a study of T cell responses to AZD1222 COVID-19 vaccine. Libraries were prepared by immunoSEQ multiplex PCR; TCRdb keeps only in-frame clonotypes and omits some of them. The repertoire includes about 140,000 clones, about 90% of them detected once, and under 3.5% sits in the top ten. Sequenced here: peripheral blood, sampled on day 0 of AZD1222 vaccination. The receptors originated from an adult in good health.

This CDR3 reads CASSGTDASPQHF. The CDR3 nucleotides are TGTGCCAGCTCAGGGACCGACGCTTCGCCCCAGCATTTT. The chain is built from TRBV18 and TRBJ1-5; possibly TRBD1 for D (5 bases). Germline lookup yields CDR1 KGHSH and CDR2 LQKENI. The CDR3 runs 13 residues. The V gene lost 5 bases and the J gene lost 9 bases, with 14 bases spanning the gap.

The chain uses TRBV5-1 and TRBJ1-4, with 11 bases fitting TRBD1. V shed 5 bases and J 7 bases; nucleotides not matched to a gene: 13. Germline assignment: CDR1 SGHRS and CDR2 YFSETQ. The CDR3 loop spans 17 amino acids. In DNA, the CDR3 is TGCGCCAGCAGACCGCACATACAAGGGACAGGGGGTGAAAAACTGTTTTTT. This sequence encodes CASRPHIQGTGGEKLFF.

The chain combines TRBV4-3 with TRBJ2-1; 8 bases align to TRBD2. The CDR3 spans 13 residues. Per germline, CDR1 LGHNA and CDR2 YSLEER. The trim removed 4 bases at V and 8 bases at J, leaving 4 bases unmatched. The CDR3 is CASSPSTSDEQFF. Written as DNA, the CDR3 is TGCGCCAGCAGCCCCTCGACTAGCGATGAGCAGTTCTTC.

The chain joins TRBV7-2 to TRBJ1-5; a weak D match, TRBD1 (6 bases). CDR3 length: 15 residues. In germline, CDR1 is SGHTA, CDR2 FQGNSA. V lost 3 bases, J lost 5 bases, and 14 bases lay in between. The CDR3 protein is CASSFGWGADQPQHF. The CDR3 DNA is TGTGCCAGCAGCTTCGGATGGGGGGCTGATCAGCCCCAGCATTTT.

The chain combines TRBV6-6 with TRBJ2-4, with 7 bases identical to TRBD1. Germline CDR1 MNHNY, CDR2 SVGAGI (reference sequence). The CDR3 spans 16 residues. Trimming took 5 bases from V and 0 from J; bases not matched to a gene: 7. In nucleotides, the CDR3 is TGTGCCAGCAGTCTGGGGACAGCTCTAGCCAAAAACATTCAGTACTTC. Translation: CASSLGTALAKNIQYF.

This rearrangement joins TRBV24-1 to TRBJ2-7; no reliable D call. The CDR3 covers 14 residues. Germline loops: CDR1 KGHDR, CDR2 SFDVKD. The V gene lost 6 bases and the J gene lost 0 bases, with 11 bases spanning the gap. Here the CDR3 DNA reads TGTGCCACCAGTTTCATTCCCCCCTCCTACGAGCAGTACTTC. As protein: CATSFIPPSYEQYF.

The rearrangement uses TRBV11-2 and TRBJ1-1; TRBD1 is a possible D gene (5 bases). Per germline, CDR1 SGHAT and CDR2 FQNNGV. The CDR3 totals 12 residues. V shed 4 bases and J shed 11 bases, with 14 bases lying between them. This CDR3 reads CASSSIEGQAFF. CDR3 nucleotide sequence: TGTGCCAGCAGCTCGATAGAGGGGCAGGCTTTCTTT.

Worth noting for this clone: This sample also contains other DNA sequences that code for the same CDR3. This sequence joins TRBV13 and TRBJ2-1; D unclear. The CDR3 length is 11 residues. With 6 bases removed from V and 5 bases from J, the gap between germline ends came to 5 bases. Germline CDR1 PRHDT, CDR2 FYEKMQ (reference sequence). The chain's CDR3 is CASSLNNEQFF. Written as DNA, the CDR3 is TGTGCCAGCAGTCTAAACAATGAGCAGTTCTTC.

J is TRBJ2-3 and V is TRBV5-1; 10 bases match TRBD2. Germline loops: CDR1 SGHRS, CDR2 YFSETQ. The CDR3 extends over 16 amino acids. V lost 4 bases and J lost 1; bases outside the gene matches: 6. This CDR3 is CASSRILAGGTDTQYF. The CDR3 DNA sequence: TGCGCCAGCAGCCGGATCCTAGCGGGAGGCACAGATACGCAGTATTTT.

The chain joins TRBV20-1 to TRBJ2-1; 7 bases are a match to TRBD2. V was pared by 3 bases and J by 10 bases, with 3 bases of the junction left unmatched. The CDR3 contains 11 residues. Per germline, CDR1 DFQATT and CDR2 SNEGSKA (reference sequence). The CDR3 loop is CSARGGSEQFF. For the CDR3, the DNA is TGCAGTGCTAGGGGGGGGAGCGAGCAGTTCTTC.

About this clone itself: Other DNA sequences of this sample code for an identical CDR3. In nucleotides, the CDR3 is TGTGCCACCAGCAGAGGGCCGAATGAAAAACTGTTTTTT. Its protein is CATSRGPNEKLFF. The rearrangement uses TRBV15 and TRBJ1-4; D uncertain. Germline CDR1 and CDR2: LNHNV and YYDKDF (reference sequence). CDR3 length: 13 residues. Deletions cut 1 base from V and 5 bases from J, with 5 bases between. Full variable domain (missing parts from reference TRBV15 and TRBJ1-4): DAMVIQNPRYQVTQFGKPVTLSCSQTLNHNVMYWYQQKSSQAPKLLFHYYDKDFNNEADTPDNFQSRRPNTSFCFLDIRSPGLGDTAMYLCATSRGPNEKLFFGSGTQLSVL.

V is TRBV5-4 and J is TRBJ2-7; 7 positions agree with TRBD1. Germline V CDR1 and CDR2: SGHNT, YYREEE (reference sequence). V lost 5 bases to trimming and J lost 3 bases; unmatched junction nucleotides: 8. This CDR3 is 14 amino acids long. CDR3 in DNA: TGTGCCAGCAGGAGACAGGGTTTGGACTACGAGCAGTACTTC. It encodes CASRRQGLDYEQYF.

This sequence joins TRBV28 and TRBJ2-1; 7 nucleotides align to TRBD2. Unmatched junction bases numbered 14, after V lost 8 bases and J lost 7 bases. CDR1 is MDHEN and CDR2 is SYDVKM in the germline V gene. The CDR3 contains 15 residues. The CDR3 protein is CASGVRDYPGNEQFF. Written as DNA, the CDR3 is TGTGCCAGCGGCGTCAGGGACTACCCTGGAAATGAGCAGTTCTTC.

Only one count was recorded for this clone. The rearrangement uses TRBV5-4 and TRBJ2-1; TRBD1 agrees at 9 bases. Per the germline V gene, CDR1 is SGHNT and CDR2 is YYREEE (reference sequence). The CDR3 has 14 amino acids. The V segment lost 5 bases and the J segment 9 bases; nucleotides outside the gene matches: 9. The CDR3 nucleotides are TGTGCCAGCAGGTTACAGGGGGCCTTGGGTGAGCAGTTCTTC. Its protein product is CASRLQGALGEQFF.

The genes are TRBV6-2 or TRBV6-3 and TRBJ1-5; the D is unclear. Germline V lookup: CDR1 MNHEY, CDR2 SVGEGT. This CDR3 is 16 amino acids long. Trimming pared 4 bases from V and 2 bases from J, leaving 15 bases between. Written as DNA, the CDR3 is TGTGCCAGCAGTTCACCCGCCGGGGTCGGCAATCAGCCCCAGCATTTT. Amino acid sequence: CASSSPAGVGNQPQHF.

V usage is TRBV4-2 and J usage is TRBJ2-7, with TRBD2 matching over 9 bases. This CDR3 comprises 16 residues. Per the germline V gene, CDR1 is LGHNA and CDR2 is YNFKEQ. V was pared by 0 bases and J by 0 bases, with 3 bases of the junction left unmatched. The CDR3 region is CASSQEPSGTSYEQYF. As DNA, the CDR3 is TGTGCCAGCAGCCAAGAGCCTAGCGGGACCTCCTACGAGCAGTACTTC.

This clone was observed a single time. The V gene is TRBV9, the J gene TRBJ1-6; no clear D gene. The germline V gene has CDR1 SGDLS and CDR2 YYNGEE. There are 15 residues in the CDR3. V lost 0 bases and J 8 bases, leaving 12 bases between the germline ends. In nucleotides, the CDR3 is TGTGCCAGCAGCGTAGAAGGGAGACTTTATTCACCCCTCCACTTT. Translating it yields CASSVEGRLYSPLHF.

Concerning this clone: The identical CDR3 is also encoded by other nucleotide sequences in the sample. CDR3 sequence (DNA): TGTGCCTGGAGTGTACTAGATGAGCAGTTCTTC. This codes for CAWSVLDEQFF. This chain connects TRBV30 to TRBJ2-1; D may be TRBD2 (5 bases). V was pared by 0 bases and J by 8 bases, with 5 bases between. CDR3 size: 11 residues. Germline lookup yields CDR1 GTSNPN and CDR2 SVGIG (reference sequence).

The CDR3 loop reads CASRLARQPSSYNSPLHF. The CDR3 DNA follows: TGTGCAAGTCGCTTAGCAAGGCAGCCGAGCTCCTATAATTCACCCCTCCACTTT. V gene TRBV12-2 combines with J gene TRBJ1-6. TRBV12-2 is a pseudogene segment. This CDR3 is built from 18 residues.

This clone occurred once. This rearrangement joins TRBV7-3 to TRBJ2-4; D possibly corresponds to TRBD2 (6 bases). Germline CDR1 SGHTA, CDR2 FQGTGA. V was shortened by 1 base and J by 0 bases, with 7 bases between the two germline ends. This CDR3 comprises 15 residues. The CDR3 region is CASSLIGGAKNIQYF. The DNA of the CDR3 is TGTGCCAGCAGCTTAATCGGGGGAGCCAAAAACATTCAGTACTTC.